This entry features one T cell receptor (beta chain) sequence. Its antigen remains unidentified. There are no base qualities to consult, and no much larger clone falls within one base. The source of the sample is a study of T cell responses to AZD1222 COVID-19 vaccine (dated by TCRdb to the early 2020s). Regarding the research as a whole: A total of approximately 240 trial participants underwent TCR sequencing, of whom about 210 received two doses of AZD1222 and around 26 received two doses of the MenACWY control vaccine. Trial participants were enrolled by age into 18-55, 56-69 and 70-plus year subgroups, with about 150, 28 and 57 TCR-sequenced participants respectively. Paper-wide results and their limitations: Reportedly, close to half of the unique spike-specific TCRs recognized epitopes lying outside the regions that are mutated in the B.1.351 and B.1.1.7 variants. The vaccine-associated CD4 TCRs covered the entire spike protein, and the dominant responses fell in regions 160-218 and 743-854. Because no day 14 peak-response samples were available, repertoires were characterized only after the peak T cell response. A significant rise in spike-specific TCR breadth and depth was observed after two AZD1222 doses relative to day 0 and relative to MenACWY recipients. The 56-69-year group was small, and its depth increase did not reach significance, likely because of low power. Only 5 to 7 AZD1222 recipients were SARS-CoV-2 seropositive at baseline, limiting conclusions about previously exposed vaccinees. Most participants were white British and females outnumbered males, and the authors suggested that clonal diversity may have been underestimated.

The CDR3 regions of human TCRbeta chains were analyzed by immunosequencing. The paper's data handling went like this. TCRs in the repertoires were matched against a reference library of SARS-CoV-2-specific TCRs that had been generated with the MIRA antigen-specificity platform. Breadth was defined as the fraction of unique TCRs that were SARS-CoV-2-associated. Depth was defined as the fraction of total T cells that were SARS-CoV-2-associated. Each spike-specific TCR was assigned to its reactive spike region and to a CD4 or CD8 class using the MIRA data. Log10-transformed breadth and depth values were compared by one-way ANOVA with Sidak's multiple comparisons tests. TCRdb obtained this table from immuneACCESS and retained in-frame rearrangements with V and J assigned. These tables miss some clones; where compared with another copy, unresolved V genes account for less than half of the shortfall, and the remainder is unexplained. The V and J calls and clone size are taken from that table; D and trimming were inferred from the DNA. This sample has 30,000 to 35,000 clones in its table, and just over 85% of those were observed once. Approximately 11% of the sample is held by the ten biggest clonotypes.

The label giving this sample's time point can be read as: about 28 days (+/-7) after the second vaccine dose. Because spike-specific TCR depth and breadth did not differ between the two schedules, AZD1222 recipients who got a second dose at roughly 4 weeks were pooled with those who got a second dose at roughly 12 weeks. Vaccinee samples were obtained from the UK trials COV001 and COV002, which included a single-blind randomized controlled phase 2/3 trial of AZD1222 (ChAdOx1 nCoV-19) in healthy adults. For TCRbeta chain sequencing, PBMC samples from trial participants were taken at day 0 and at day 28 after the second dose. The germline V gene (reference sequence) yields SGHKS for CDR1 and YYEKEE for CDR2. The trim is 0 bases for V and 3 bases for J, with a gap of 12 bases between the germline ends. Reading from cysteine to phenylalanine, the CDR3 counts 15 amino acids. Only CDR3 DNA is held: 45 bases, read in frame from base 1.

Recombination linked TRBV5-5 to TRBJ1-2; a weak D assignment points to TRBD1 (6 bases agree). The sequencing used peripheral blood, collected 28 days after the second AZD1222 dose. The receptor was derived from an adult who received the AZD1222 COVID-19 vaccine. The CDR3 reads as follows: CASSLGGAADYGYTF. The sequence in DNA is TGTGCCAGCAGCTTGGGGGGGGCGGCAGACTATGGCTACACCTTC. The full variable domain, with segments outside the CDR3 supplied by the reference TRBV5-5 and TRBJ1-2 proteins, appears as DAGVTQSPTHLIKTRGQQVTLRCSPISGHKSVSWYQQVLGQGPQFIFQYYEKEERGRGNFPDRFSARQFPNYSSELNVNALLLGDSALYLCASSLGGAADYGYTFGSGTRLTVV.